This T cell receptor (beta chain) emerged from a study of T cell clones after liver transplantation (dated by TCRdb to 2018 to 2020). A note on the overall study: ITN030ST, the source of the samples, was a randomized trial that attempted immunosuppression withdrawal within 2 years of liver transplantation. Donor-reactive T cell clones were identified by TCRbeta sequencing following a pre-transplant mixed lymphocyte reaction and were subsequently tracked in post-transplant blood. As an antigen-independent comparator for donor-reactive sequences, third party-reactive TCRbeta sequences were also identified from pre-transplant MLRs. Of the eight recipients, a few were HCV-positive, while the remaining recipients had been transplanted for non-autoimmune, non-viral indications. The subjects received no induction therapy and were kept on standard immunosuppression until randomization at 12-24 months post-transplant. To count as tolerant, a recipient had to stay completely off immunosuppression for at least one year without liver enzymes climbing beyond twice the upper limit of normal. Blood samples were collected pre-transplant, pre-randomization before withdrawal, and post-randomization after either full withdrawal or failed withdrawal. The studied cohort comprised 8 liver transplant recipients, 3 classified as tolerant and 5 as non-tolerant. The paper as a whole reports these results and caveats: When repertoire turnover was taken into account, detection of donor-reactive sequences was significantly reduced in 7 of 8 subjects for CD4 and in 8 of 8 subjects for CD8. Low numbers of available donor cells limited the measurable donor-reactive repertoire in two subjects. In 5 of 8 subjects, regardless of tolerance or HCV status, circulating donor-reactive CD4 TCRbeta sequences dropped significantly post-transplant. Because allograft tissue specimens were not available, migration of donor-reactive T cells into the graft, rather than deletion, may have occurred. The conclusions were preliminary, being limited by small, heterogeneous patient numbers and by non-standardized post-transplant time points. Donor-reactive sequences decreased more than third party-reactive sequences, which suggests partial antigen-specific deletion that was not related to withdrawal success.

Details on this clone: Its specific antigen is unknown. The record has no base qualities; no much larger clone is one base away.

In the paper's terms, the time point label means: pre-transplant. Thawed unstimulated PBMCs were stained for CD3, CD4 and CD8 and FACS-sorted into CD3+CD4+ and CD3+CD8+ populations. All 8 studied subjects were randomized to immunosuppression withdrawal. The Qiagen DNeasy Blood and Tissue Kit was used for isolation of genomic DNA. High-throughput TCRbeta CDR3 sequencing of frozen genomic DNA was performed by immunoSEQ, including PCR amplification, mapping, bias correction and internal controls. Turning to the authors' computational methods: Only productive rearrangements were retained, and each unique TCRbeta sequence was defined by its CDR3 nucleotide sequence together with its V and J gene. A sequence counted as donor-reactive only if the sequence showed at least 5-fold expansion in CFSE-low cells compared with unstimulated pre-transplant cells and had a frequency of at least 0.01%. Per-subject minimum frequency thresholds, based on the lowest-template unstimulated sample, ensured at least 90% detection power. Jensen-Shannon divergence between the top 1000 TCRbeta sequences post- versus pre-transplant served as the measure of repertoire turnover. Changes in detection of donor-reactive sequences were assessed with two-sided Fisher's exact tests. TCRdb provides this immuneACCESS table in a form limited to in-frame rearrangements. Some clones are lacking; in checked studies, under half of them reflect an unresolved V gene, and why the rest are absent is not known. The DNA gave D and trimming, while V, J and clone size come from that table. For this sample there are 45,000 to 55,000 clones; about 81% appear just once. In total, the top ten clones hold 7.5% to 10% of the sample.

Trimming takes 4 bases from V and 4 bases from J, and the germline ends sit 14 bases apart. CDR1 SGHTA and CDR2 FQGTGA were looked up in the germline V gene. The CDR3 runs 15 amino acids, cysteine and phenylalanine included. The retained sequence is limited to the CDR3, 45 bases, with the frame set at the first base. This TCR was recovered from a human donor who received a liver transplant. The chain is encoded by TRBV7-3 joined to TRBJ2-1; a tentative D match to TRBD1 spans 6 bases. Source: CD4+ T cells from blood, taken before liver transplant. The DNA is TGTGCCAGCAGCTCCGTCGTGGGGGCTTACAATGAGCAGTTCTTC. It is translated as CASSSVVGAYNEQFF. The full variable domain, completed from the reference TRBV7-3 and TRBJ2-1 proteins outside the CDR3, reads GAGVSQTPSNKVTEKGKYVELRCDPISGHTALYWYRQSLGQGPEFLIYFQGTGAADDSGLPNDRFFAVRPEGSVSTLKIQRTERGDSAVYLCASSSVVGAYNEQFFGPGTRLTVL.